This is a list of T cell receptor beta chains from one sample in a study of blood T cell repertoires in COVID-19. Assay used: immunoSEQ multiplex PCR; TCRdb lists only in-frame clones, some missing. This table has 300,000 or so clones, roughly 84% appearing once. Sequencing used PBMCs or T cells enriched from blood (not recorded which). These receptors originate from a woman in her thirties who had recovered from COVID-19. CDR3s leave out the opening cysteine and the closing phenylalanine or tryptophan.

CDR3 protein	V gene
ASSSRGSTEAF	TRBV5-1
ATRTSGGAGTTDTQY	TRBV5-8
ASSQDWAGQETQY	TRBV4-3
ATSRQGSEKLF	TRBV15
ASSLSGNSYEQY	TRBV7-9
ASSQDGGRGYGYT	TRBV4-1
ASSEGGYDGYT	TRBV10-2
ASSHNLAGGPETQY	TRBV7-2
SVDRADGYT	TRBV29-1
ASSPGHSGGAEAF	TRBV5-6
SVAGTGLNH	TRBV29-1
ASSLRYPGNSGNTIY	TRBV5-6
AINRQGHGYT	TRBV10-3
ASSPRTGYYGYT	TRBV7-8
ASSLVGGGYGYT	TRBV28
ASSLAQGTEKLF	TRBV5-6
ASSSAIGGWNQPQH	TRBV6-6
ASSESKGTGGARNTIY	TRBV10-2
ASSLRLAGATLI	TRBV5-6
ASGLGQYNSPLH	TRBV12-5
ASSLGQSNQPQH	TRBV3-1/TRBV3-2
ASSPGLAGGIV	TRBV27
ASSTWAKNIQY	TRBV27
ASSISGVVYNEQF	TRBV19
ASSFDRDTYNSPLH	TRBV5-1
ASRSRADYGYT	TRBV10-2
ASSNPSVAF	TRBV28
ASSKEIRDRRYTGELF	TRBV28
ASTLTLQPYEQY	TRBV2
ASSLNRQETQY	TRBV18
ASSILVGDNSPLH	TRBV19
ASSFEYRGTDTQY	TRBV5-8
ATSREDRGTFYGYT	TRBV15
ASRAAGGVERHEQF	TRBV10-2
SALRVASTDTQY	TRBV29-1
ASSLERGGHLNNEQF	TRBV5-1
ASSSPGGLGKETQY	TRBV7-2
ASRRRGGTDTQY	TRBV27
ASSPSGGSIYEQY	TRBV6-5
ASSIAKSEQF	TRBV19
ASSPYPTRVQETQY	TRBV18
ASGGTGESYEQY	TRBV7-9
ASSIPDSYGYT	TRBV19
ASSPRGSGGPEQF	TRBV6-2/TRBV6-3
ASSIRVPGNTIY	TRBV21-1
SVERGGPQETQY	TRBV29-1